Below, 32 T cell receptor beta chains from the same sample are listed, as sequenced in a study of beta chain features in type 1 diabetes. Expressed TCRB transcripts were sequenced, since all the RNA that had been isolated was reverse transcribed. Data came from immunoSEQ multiplex PCR; TCRdb stores just in-frame clones and leaves some out. This table holds about 240,000 clones, 25% to 30% found once. The specimen sequenced was central memory CD4+ T cells from blood. The receptors were sampled from a man aged 25-40 years in good health.

This clone was seen a handful of times. The chain carries TRBV5-4 and TRBJ1-2, with 7 bases that match TRBD1. The CDR3 has 15 residues. The V gene's germline CDR1 is SGHNT and CDR2 YYREEE (reference sequence). V shed 1 base, J shed 2 bases, and the junction held 5 bases outside the gene matches. This chain's CDR3 is CASSLPDRINYGYTF. CDR3 DNA sequence: TGTGCCAGCAGCTTGCCGGACAGGATAAACTATGGCTACACCTTC.

This clone came up a few times. V gene TRBV28 combines with J gene TRBJ2-1; TRBD1 aligns across 8 bases. Trimming took 7 bases from V and 7 from J; bases not matched to a gene: 12. This CDR3 is 15 amino acids long. Germline V gene sequence: CDR1 MDHEN, CDR2 SYDVKM. In nucleotides, the CDR3 is TGTGCCAGCACCTCAGGACAGGGAAATGTGAATGAGCAGTTCTTC. Translating gives CASTSGQGNVNEQFF. Supplemented by reference TRBV28 and TRBJ2-1, the full variable domain reads DVKVTQSSRYLVKRTGEKVFLECVQDMDHENMFWYRQDPGLGLRLIYFSYDVKMKEKGDIPEGYSVSREKKERFSLILESASTNQTSMYLCASTSGQGNVNEQFFGPGTRLTVL.

This clone was detected a few times. Germline is not matched at one junction end, which may reflect a read error. This chain uses TRBV11-2 with TRBJ2-1; D remains unclear. The length of the CDR3 is 10 residues. Looked up from germline, CDR1 is SGHAT and CDR2 is FQNNGV. This chain's CDR3 is CASSLTEVVF. The CDR3 DNA reads as TGTGCCAGCAGCTTAACAGAGGTGGTCTTC.

This clone was seen a handful of times. Other nucleotide sequences in the sample specify the same CDR3. This sequence joins TRBV30 and TRBJ2-7; no clear D. From germline, CDR1 is GTSNPN and CDR2 SVGIG (reference sequence). V dropped 2 bases and J dropped 0 bases, with 5 bases sitting between them. CDR3 size: 12 residues. The CDR3 DNA is TGTGCCTGGAGTACAGCCTCCTACGAGCAGTACTTC. Its protein product is CAWSTASYEQYF.

The sample holds a few counts of this clone. The V and J genes are TRBV28 and TRBJ2-7; TRBD1 agrees at 8 bases. Germline values: CDR1 MDHEN, CDR2 SYDVKM. Germline trimming cut 4 bases from V and 4 bases from J; bases unmatched to any gene: 12. This CDR3 is 16 amino acids long. Here the CDR3 DNA reads TGTGCCAGCAGTTCGTCCGCAGGGGGCGAGGGTTACGAGCAGTACTTC. It encodes CASSSSAGGEGYEQYF.

V usage is TRBV5-1 and J usage is TRBJ1-5; TRBD1 matches 8 bases. CDR3 length equals 14 residues. In germline, CDR1 is SGHRS, CDR2 YFSETQ. V was pared by 0 bases and J by 6 bases, with 2 bases of the junction left unmatched. The CDR3 loop reads CASSLAGGGQPQHF. CDR3 DNA: TGCGCCAGCAGCTTGGCAGGGGGCGGTCAGCCCCAGCATTTT. The full variable domain, with the rest looked up from reference TRBV5-1 and TRBJ1-5, is KAGVTQTPRYLIKTRGQQVTLSCSPISGHRSVSWYQQTPGQGLQFLFEYFSETQRNKGNFPGRFSGRQFSNSRSEMNVSTLELGDSALYLCASSLAGGGQPQHFGDGTRLSIL.

The chain joins TRBV4-2 to TRBJ2-5; D is perhaps TRBD1 or TRBD2 (5 bases each). The germline CDR1 and CDR2 sequences are LGHNA and YNFKEQ. V gave up 4 bases and J gave up 1 base, with 10 bases separating them. CDR3 size: 14 residues. CDR3 in DNA: TGTGCCAGCAGCCCCGGGACGGCCCAAGAGACCCAGTACTTC. This translates into CASSPGTAQETQYF.

This clone was seen a handful of times. V gene TRBV5-1 combines with J gene TRBJ1-6; D perhaps matches TRBD1 (6 bases). Trimming left V 4 bases short and J 9 bases short, with 11 bases between. The CDR3 consists of 13 residues. Per the germline V gene, CDR1 is SGHRS and CDR2 is YFSETQ. The DNA of the CDR3 is TGCGCCAGCAGCGTGACAGGTCCTTCACCCCTCCACTTT. Its protein is CASSVTGPSPLHF.

This chain links TRBV2 with TRBJ2-5; D gene ambiguous. Germline V gene data show CDR1 as SNHLY and CDR2 as FYNNEI. V was pared by 11 bases and J by 4 bases, with 17 bases between. The CDR3 is 13 amino acids. Here the CDR3 DNA reads TGTGCCCTTTGGCCGGTCAAAGGAGAGACCCAGTACTTC. Residues: CALWPVKGETQYF.

V gene TRBV6-5 combines with J gene TRBJ2-5, with D unresolved. CDR1 and CDR2 (germline): MNHEY, SVGAGI. CDR3 length: 11 residues. V was pared by 7 bases and J by 5 bases, with 8 bases between. CDR3 DNA sequence: TGTGCCAGCACTGAAGGGGAGACCCAGTACTTC. Protein: CASTEGETQYF.

In this sample, this clone turned up a few times. The chain joins TRBV7-2 to TRBJ2-7, with D possibly matching TRBD1 (5 bases). The V gene lost 1 base and the J gene lost 4 bases, with 11 bases spanning the gap. The CDR3 is 14 residues long. Germline loops: CDR1 SGHTA, CDR2 FQGNSA. CDR3 region: CASSLGTPTYEQYF. Written as DNA, the CDR3 is TGTGCCAGCAGCTTAGGGACACCTACTTACGAGCAGTACTTC.

This clone was seen a handful of times. CDR3 loop: CASSQDRTNQPQHF. The CDR3 DNA sequence: TGTGCCAGCAGTCAGGACAGGACCAATCAGCCCCAGCATTTT. The V call is TRBV11-2, the J call TRBJ1-5; 7 nucleotides align to TRBD1. V was pared by 6 bases and J by 3 bases, with 5 bases of the junction left unmatched. This CDR3 comprises 14 residues. From germline, CDR1 is SGHAT and CDR2 FQNNGV.

J is TRBJ2-3 and V is TRBV7-9, with 13 bases fitting TRBD2. Germline V lookup: CDR1 SEHNR, CDR2 FQNEAQ (reference sequence). This CDR3 region has 17 residues. V gave up 3 bases and J gave up 0 bases; unmatched junction bases: 3. DNA of the CDR3: TGTGCCAGCAGCTTGGGACTAGCGGGGTCTAGCACAGATACGCAGTATTTT. Translation gives CASSLGLAGSSTDTQYF.

A few counts support this clone. This chain links TRBV15 with TRBJ2-7; TRBD1 aligns across 7 bases. CDR3 length equals 13 residues. In germline, CDR1 is LNHNV, CDR2 YYDKDF (reference sequence). The ends lost 8 bases at V and 2 bases at J; junction bases unmatched: 6. The CDR3 DNA is TGTGCCACCTCAGAGACAGGGCCCTACGAGCAGTACTTC. It specifies CATSETGPYEQYF.

This clone was seen more than once but under ten times. The chain recombines TRBV27 with TRBJ2-1; 10 bases align to TRBD2. With V trimmed by 8 bases and J by 14 bases, 12 bases remained unmatched. Germline loops: CDR1 MNHEY, CDR2 SMNVEV (reference sequence). This CDR3 spans 13 amino acids. CDR3: CASRLAGREKEFF. CDR3 in DNA: TGTGCCAGCCGACTAGCGGGCCGCGAAAAGGAGTTCTTC.

The table lists this clone with a few counts. This specimen includes other DNA sequences encoding the same CDR3. The chain combines TRBV7-2 with TRBJ2-1; D gene unclear. The CDR3 covers 13 residues. V was cut by 3 bases and J by 4 bases, with 7 bases left in between. Germline CDR1 reads SGHTA; CDR2 reads FQGNSA. This chain's CDR3 is CASSLGTYNEQFF. In nucleotides, the CDR3 is TGTGCCAGCAGCTTGGGTACTTACAATGAGCAGTTCTTC.

Concerning this clone: One junction end does not reproduce the germline sequence, and a read error may be involved. The chain carries TRBV7-2 and TRBJ2-1; 13 bases fit TRBD2. CDR1 is SGHTA and CDR2 is FQGNSA in the germline V gene. CDR3 length: 16 amino acids. In DNA form, the CDR3 reads TGTGCCAGCAGCTCCACTAGCGGGAGGGCCTATAATGAGCAGTTCTTC. It encodes CASSSTSGRAYNEQFF.

J is TRBJ2-5 and V is TRBV23-1; D tentatively fits TRBD1 or TRBD2 (5 bases each). TRBV23-1 qualifies as an ORF whose function is uncertain. CDR3 size: 14 residues. V dropped 4 bases and J dropped 9 bases, with 18 bases sitting between them. The CDR3 DNA reads as TGCGCCAGCAGTCCCCCGTGGGGGAGTGAGGCCCAGTACTTC. Protein product: CASSPPWGSEAQYF.

This clone was detected only a few times. The V call is TRBV19, the J call TRBJ2-7; the match to TRBD1 covers 9 bases. The CDR3 is made up of 15 amino acids. CDR1 is LNHDA and CDR2 is SQIVND in the germline V gene (reference sequence). With 5 bases clipped from V and 0 bases from J, the junction kept 5 bases outside the gene matches. The CDR3 DNA reads as TGTGCCAGTAGTCCCGGACAGGGGAGCTCCTACGAGCAGTACTTC. Residues: CASSPGQGSSYEQYF.

The chain recombines TRBV6-1 with TRBJ2-1, with 12 bases aligning to TRBD2. The germline gives CDR1 MNHNS, CDR2 SASEGT. The CDR3 is 14 amino acids. Trimming at V came to 7 bases and at J to 8 bases, leaving 6 bases not matched to a gene. In nucleotides, the CDR3 is TGTGCCAGCATACAGACTAGCGGGAGCTATGAGCAGTTCTTC. It is translated as CASIQTSGSYEQFF.

This clone was seen a handful of times. The rearrangement joins TRBV6-6 to TRBJ2-5; TRBD2 agrees at 10 bases. Germline values: CDR1 MNHNY, CDR2 SVGAGI (reference sequence). V shed 3 bases, J shed 5 bases, and the junction held 6 bases outside the gene matches. This CDR3 contains 15 residues. For the CDR3, the DNA is TGTGCCAGCAGTTATCCAGCGGGGGGGTGGGAGACCCAGTACTTC. Residues: CASSYPAGGWETQYF.

This clone came up a few times. This chain connects TRBV5-4 to TRBJ2-2; TRBD2 agrees at 12 bases. J gave up 0 bases and V 4 bases, and 4 bases lay outside the gene matches. Germline V gene lookup returns CDR1 SGHNT and CDR2 YYREEE (reference sequence). The CDR3 contains 17 residues. The CDR3, as DNA: TGTGCCAGCAGCGTGACTAGCGGGAGACCGAACACCGGGGAGCTGTTTTTT. Translating it yields CASSVTSGRPNTGELFF.

The table lists this clone with a few counts. The chain has TRBV2 and TRBJ1-5; D gene uncertain. The CDR3 spans 13 residues. V gave up 7 bases and J gave up 4 bases, with 11 bases separating them. The germline V gene has CDR1 SNHLY and CDR2 FYNNEI. CDR3 nucleotide sequence: TGTGCCAGCAATTTCGAGGGAAATCAGCCCCAGCATTTT. It translates to CASNFEGNQPQHF.

This chain joins TRBV5-4 and TRBJ2-5; D unclear. Germline V CDR1 and CDR2: SGHNT, YYREEE (reference sequence). The CDR3 has 13 residues. V was pared by 5 bases and J by 2 bases, with 10 bases between. CDR3 DNA sequence: TGTGCCAGCAGGGTATGGCAGCAAGAGACCCAGTACTTC. It encodes CASRVWQQETQYF.

V is TRBV27 and J is TRBJ2-7; D is perhaps TRBD1 (6 bases). Trimming left V 5 bases short and J 3 bases short, with 14 bases between. Germline CDR1 and CDR2: MNHEY and SMNVEV (reference sequence). The CDR3 covers 14 residues. Here the CDR3 reads CASSAGTRYYEQYF. DNA of the CDR3: TGTGCCAGCAGTGCCGGGACACGCTACTACGAGCAGTACTTC.

This clone was found a few times. The chain combines TRBV2 with TRBJ2-7, with a tentative D call TRBD2 (5 bases). The CDR3 covers 14 residues. Trimming left V 3 bases short and J 2 bases short, with 11 bases between. Germline values: CDR1 SNHLY, CDR2 FYNNEI. This CDR3 is CASSDGGLPYEQYF. The CDR3 DNA follows: TGTGCCAGCAGTGATGGAGGATTACCCTACGAGCAGTACTTC.

The gene calls are TRBV7-9 and TRBJ2-7; TRBD2 aligns across 9 bases. The CDR3 spans 18 residues. V lost 4 bases to trimming and J lost 2 bases; unmatched junction nucleotides: 15. Germline V gives CDR1 SEHNR, CDR2 FQNEAQ (reference sequence). This CDR3 is CASSSPILAGASPYEQYF. CDR3 in DNA: TGTGCCAGCAGCTCGCCAATATTAGCGGGAGCTTCCCCCTACGAGCAGTACTTC.

This clone was counted a few times. Additional DNA sequences in this sample encode the identical CDR3. Here the CDR3 reads CASSVGGGNQPQHF. Here the CDR3 DNA reads TGTGCCAGCAGCGTAGGGGGCGGGAATCAGCCCCAGCATTTT. The V call is TRBV9, the J call TRBJ1-5; D may be TRBD1 (5 bases). Germline-derived CDR1 and CDR2 are SGDLS and YYNGEE. This CDR3 has 14 residues. V lost 0 bases and J lost 4, with 8 bases in between.

CDR3 region: CASSLSGAQYF. Written as DNA, the CDR3 is TGTGCCAGCAGCCTGTCAGGGGCCCAGTACTTC. The gene calls are TRBV7-2 and TRBJ2-5, with D perhaps TRBD1 (6 bases). This CDR3 contains 11 residues. V was clipped by 5 bases and J by 9 bases, with 10 bases between them. Germline V lookup: CDR1 SGHTA, CDR2 FQGNSA.

The chain has TRBV30 and TRBJ2-7; D is ambiguous. Trimming removed 1 base from V and 7 bases from J, with 11 bases in between. CDR3 length equals 12 residues. Germline loops: CDR1 GTSNPN, CDR2 SVGIG (reference sequence). In nucleotides, the CDR3 is TGTGCCTGGAGTGGGACCACTCTGGAGCAGTACTTC. Translation: CAWSGTTLEQYF.

Points on this clone: In the same sample, other DNA sequences code for this CDR3. The V gene is TRBV18, the J gene TRBJ2-1; D might be TRBD1 (6 bases). The V gene lost 6 bases and the J gene lost 0 bases, with 9 bases spanning the gap. Germline values: CDR1 KGHSH, CDR2 LQKENI. The CDR3 runs 14 residues. This CDR3 reads CASSSQGSYNEQFF. CDR3 coding DNA: TGTGCCAGCTCGTCACAGGGCTCCTACAATGAGCAGTTCTTC.

There are many counts of this clone. The chain has TRBV29-1 and TRBJ2-1, with 9 positions matching TRBD1. The CDR3 runs to 15 residues. Germline CDR1 SQVTM, CDR2 ANQGSEA. V lost 7 bases and J lost 5; bases outside the gene matches: 12. The CDR3 DNA is TGCAGCGACAGGGGGCGCGGGAGTTTCGACAATGAGCAGTTCTTC. Translated: CSDRGRGSFDNEQFF.